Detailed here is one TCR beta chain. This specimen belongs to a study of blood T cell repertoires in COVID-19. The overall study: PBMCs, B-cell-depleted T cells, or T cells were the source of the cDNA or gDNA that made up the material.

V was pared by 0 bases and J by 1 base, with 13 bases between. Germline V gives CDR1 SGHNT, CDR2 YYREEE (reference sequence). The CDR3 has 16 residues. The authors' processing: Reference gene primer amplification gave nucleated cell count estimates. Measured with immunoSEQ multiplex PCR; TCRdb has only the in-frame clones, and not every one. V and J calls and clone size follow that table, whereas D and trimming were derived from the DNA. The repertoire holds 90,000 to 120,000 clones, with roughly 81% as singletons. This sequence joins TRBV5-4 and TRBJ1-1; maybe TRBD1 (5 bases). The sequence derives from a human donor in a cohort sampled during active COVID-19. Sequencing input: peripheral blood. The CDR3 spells CASSLAVGGRNTEAFF. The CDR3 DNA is TGTGCCAGCAGCTTGGCCGTGGGGGGACGGAACACTGAAGCTTTCTTT.